These T cell receptor beta chains were read from a single sample in a study of blood T cell repertoires in COVID-19. Measured with immunoSEQ multiplex PCR; TCRdb has only the in-frame clones, and not every one. Among 250,000 to 300,000 clones, 85% were seen once, and the ten largest hold around 6.3%. The specimen sequenced was PBMCs or T cells enriched from blood (not recorded which). Receptor source: a woman in her forties or fifties who had been exposed to COVID-19. Both conserved end residues are part of each CDR3. For some rows the clone size is stated as once, few or many, or as a class when expanded; others skip it.

cdr3_aa: CRAGTGGEGYTF
clone_size: -
v_call: TRBV29-1
j_call: TRBJ1-2

cdr3_aa: CASSLAYSGQVNTEAFF
clone_size: -
v_call: TRBV13
j_call: TRBJ1-1

cdr3_aa: CASSFYKGSGELFF
clone_size: -
v_call: TRBV28
j_call: TRBJ2-2

cdr3_aa: CASSLRGNGKVSRINYNEQFF
clone_size: -
v_call: TRBV9
j_call: TRBJ2-1

cdr3_aa: CASSITTGSYNEQFF
clone_size: -
v_call: TRBV19
j_call: TRBJ2-1

cdr3_aa: CASSLAHNSYEQYF
clone_size: -
v_call: TRBV7-8
j_call: TRBJ2-7

cdr3_aa: CATSDPLRGTEAFF
clone_size: -
v_call: TRBV24-1
j_call: TRBJ1-1

cdr3_aa: CASSVEGVGYGYTF
clone_size: -
v_call: TRBV9
j_call: TRBJ1-2

cdr3_aa: CASSKSKSGPYTQYF
clone_size: -
v_call: TRBV21-1
j_call: TRBJ2-3

cdr3_aa: CASSQGDFLVLSGANVLTF
clone_size: -
v_call: TRBV4-1
j_call: TRBJ2-6

cdr3_aa: CASSQPGKVTGELFF
clone_size: -
v_call: TRBV3-1/TRBV3-2
j_call: TRBJ2-2

cdr3_aa: CASSRGGQGGYGYTF
clone_size: -
v_call: TRBV6-2/TRBV6-3
j_call: TRBJ1-2

cdr3_aa: CASSPIPGTDRNIQYF
clone_size: -
v_call: TRBV28
j_call: TRBJ2-4

cdr3_aa: CASSWDYNTGELFF
clone_size: few
v_call: TRBV5-8
j_call: TRBJ2-2

cdr3_aa: CASSSTWTGRDTQYF
clone_size: -
v_call: TRBV4-1
j_call: TRBJ2-3

cdr3_aa: CASKRQGGTEAFF
clone_size: -
v_call: TRBV12-3/TRBV12-4
j_call: TRBJ1-1

cdr3_aa: CASSSASSTDTQYF
clone_size: -
v_call: TRBV7-2
j_call: TRBJ2-3